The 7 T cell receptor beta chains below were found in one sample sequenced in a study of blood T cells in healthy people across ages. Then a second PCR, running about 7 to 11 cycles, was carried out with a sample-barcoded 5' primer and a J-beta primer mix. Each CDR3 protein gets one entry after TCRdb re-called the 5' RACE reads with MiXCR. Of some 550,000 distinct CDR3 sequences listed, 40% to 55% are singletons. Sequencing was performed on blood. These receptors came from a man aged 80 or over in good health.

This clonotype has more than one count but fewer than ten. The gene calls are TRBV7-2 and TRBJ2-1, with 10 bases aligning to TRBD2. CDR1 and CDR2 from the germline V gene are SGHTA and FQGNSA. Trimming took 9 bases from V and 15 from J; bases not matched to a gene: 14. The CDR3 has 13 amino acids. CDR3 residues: CASAAGGPSASFF. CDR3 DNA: TGTGCCAGTGCAGCGGGGGGGCCGTCCGCGTCGTTCTTC. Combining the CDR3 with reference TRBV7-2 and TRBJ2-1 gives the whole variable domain GAGVSQSPSNKVTEKGKDVELRCDPISGHTALYWYRQSLGQGLEFLIYFQGNSAPDKSGLPSDRFSAERTGGSVSTLTIQRTQQEDSAVYLCASAAGGPSASFFGPGTRLTVL.

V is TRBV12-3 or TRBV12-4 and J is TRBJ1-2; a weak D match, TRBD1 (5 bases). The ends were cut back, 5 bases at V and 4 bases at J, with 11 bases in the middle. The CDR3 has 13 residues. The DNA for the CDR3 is TGTGCCAGCAGTGTGGACATGGGCTATGGCTACACCTTC. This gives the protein CASSVDMGYGYTF.

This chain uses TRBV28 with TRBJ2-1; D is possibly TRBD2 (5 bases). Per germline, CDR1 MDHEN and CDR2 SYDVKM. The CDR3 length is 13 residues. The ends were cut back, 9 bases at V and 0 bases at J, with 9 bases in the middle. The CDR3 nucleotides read TGTGCCAGTTTGGGGAGCTCCTACAATGAGCAGTTCTTC. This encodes CASLGSSYNEQFF. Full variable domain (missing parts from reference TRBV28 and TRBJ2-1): DVKVTQSSRYLVKRTGEKVFLECVQDMDHENMFWYRQDPGLGLRLIYFSYDVKMKEKGDIPEGYSVSREKKERFSLILESASTNQTSMYLCASLGSSYNEQFFGPGTRLTVL.

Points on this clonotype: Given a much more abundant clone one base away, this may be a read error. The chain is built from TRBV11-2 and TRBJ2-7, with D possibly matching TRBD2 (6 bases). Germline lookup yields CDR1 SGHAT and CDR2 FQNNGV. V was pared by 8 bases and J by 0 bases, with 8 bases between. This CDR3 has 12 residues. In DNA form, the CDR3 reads TGTGCCAGCGGGGGGAACTCCTACGAGCAGTACTTC. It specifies CASGGNSYEQYF.

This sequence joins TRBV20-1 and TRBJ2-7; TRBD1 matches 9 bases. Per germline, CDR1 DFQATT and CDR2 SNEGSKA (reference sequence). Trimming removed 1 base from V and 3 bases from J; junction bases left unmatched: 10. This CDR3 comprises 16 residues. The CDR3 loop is CSARATRRTGDYEQYF. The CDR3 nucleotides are TGCAGTGCTAGAGCTACGCGGAGGACAGGGGACTACGAGCAGTACTTC.

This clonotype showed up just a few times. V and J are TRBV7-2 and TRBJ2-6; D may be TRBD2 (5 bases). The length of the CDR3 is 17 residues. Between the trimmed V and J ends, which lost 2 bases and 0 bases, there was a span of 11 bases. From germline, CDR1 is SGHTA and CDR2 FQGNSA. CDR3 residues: CASSLILAISGANVLTF. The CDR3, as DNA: TGTGCCAGCAGCTTAATCCTAGCCATCTCTGGGGCCAACGTCCTGACTTTC.

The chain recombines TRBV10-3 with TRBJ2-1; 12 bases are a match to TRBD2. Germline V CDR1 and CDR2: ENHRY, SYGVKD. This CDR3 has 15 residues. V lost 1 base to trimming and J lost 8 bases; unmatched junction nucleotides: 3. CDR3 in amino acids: CAISELSSGRDEQFF. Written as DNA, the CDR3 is TGTGCCATCAGTGAGTTATCTAGCGGGAGGGATGAGCAGTTCTTC.